This T cell receptor beta chain was identified during a study of cytomegalovirus exposure and HLA in healthy donors. In its sample, this clone was seen a few times. The PCR was carried out with 60 Vbeta primers and 13 Jbeta primers. Some clones are missing from TCRdb's copy, which holds only in-frame ones; the method was immunoSEQ multiplex PCR. The sample holds 100,000 to 150,000 clones, roughly a tenth seen once. This CDR3 contains 16 residues. Losses at the gene ends were 2 bases for V and 7 bases for J; bases not matched to a gene: 8. Germline V gene data show CDR1 as MNHEY and CDR2 as SVGAGI. J is TRBJ2-2 and V is TRBV6-5; 9 nucleotides align to TRBD2. Sequencing used PBMCs. The TCR sequence derives from a woman between 18 and 30 years old in good health and CMV-seropositive. The CDR3 DNA is TGTGCCAGCAGTTACGCGGGAGGGCCGGGTGGCGGGGAGCTGTTTTTT. This encodes CASSYAGGPGGGELFF.